The sequence of this T cell receptor (beta chain) was determined in a study of identical twins. Each CDR3 protein is one row after TCRdb ran MiXCR on the 5' RACE reads. This table has 500,000 or so distinct CDR3 sequences, over 12% appearing once. General observations from the study: Compared with unrelated sharing, twin-shared out-of-frame alpha sequences had more low-probability sequences.

V was shortened by 3 bases and J by 13 bases, with 13 bases between the two germline ends. There are 13 residues in the CDR3. The table lists this clonotype with many counts. Its antigen is as yet unknown. These same records also appear under a second study, on yellow fever vaccine responses in identical twins.

The source material was CD4+ T cells sorted from blood. This receptor was taken from a woman between 18 and 29 years old in good health. This sequence joins TRBV12-3 or TRBV12-4 and TRBJ1-6; no firm D call. CDR3 in amino acids: CASSFGDTGPLHF. CDR3 bases: TGTGCCAGCAGTTTCGGGGATACCGGGCCCCTCCACTTT.